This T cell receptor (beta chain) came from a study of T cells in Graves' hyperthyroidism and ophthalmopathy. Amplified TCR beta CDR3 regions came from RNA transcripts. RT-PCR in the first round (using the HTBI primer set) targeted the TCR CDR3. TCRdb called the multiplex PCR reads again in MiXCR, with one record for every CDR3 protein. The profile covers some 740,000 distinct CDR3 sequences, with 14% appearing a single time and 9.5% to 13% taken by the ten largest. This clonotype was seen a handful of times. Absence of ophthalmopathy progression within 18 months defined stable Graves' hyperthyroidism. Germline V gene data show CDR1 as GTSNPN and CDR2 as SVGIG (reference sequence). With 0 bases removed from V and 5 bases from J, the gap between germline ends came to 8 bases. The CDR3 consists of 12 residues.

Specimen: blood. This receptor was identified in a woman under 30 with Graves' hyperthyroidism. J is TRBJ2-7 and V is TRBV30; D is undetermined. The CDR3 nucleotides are TGTGCCTGGAGTGTAACAGCCCACGAGCAGTACTTC. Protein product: CAWSVTAHEQYF.